Listed below are T cell receptor beta chains from one sample, sequenced in a study of beta chain features in type 1 diabetes. Using immunoSEQ multiplex PCR, the repertoire was profiled, and TCRdb retains in-frame clones only, with some absent. The data show 600,000 to 700,000 clones, 9.5% to 15% seen once. The sequenced material came from naive CD4+ T cells from blood. The receptors shown here come from a man aged 25 to 40 with type 1 diabetes. The CDR3 runs from the conserved cysteine through the conserved F or W. A D gene is named only where the DNA matches it firmly. Clone size appears in some rows only: once, few, many, or a class for an expanded clone.

V gene,D gene,J gene,clone size,CDR3 length,CDR3 protein,CDR3 DNA
TRBV28,TRBD1,TRBJ1-5,-,16,CASSSPGTGRNQPQHF,TGTGCCAGCAGTTCTCCCGGGACAGGGCGCAATCAGCCCCAGCATTTT
TRBV5-6,-,TRBJ2-4,-,13,CASSLGPKNIQYF,TGTGCCAGCAGCTTGGGGCCGAAAAACATTCAGTACTTC
TRBV7-2,-,TRBJ2-3,few,14,CASSYTSGQGTQYF,TGTGCCAGCAGTTACACCTCCGGCCAGGGTACGCAGTATTTT
TRBV6-5,-,TRBJ2-1,-,13,CASSYPSGDEQFF,TGTGCCAGCAGTTACCCGAGTGGAGATGAGCAGTTCTTC
TRBV7-9,TRBD2,TRBJ2-1,few,16,CASSLASGDLYNEQFF,TGTGCCAGCAGCTTGGCCAGCGGGGACCTCTACAATGAGCAGTTCTTC
TRBV29-1,-,TRBJ2-6,-,17,CSASQALLSSGANVLTF,TGCAGCGCCTCGCAGGCCCTCCTTAGCTCTGGGGCCAACGTCCTGACTTTC
TRBV6-6,-,TRBJ2-7,few,14,CASSHVGNSYEQYF,TGTGCCAGCAGTCACGTAGGGAACTCCTACGAGCAGTACTTC
TRBV5-6,-,TRBJ2-2,few,15,CASSFTVRPTGELFF,TGTGCCAGCAGCTTTACAGTGAGGCCCACCGGGGAGCTGTTTTTT
TRBV5-1,-,TRBJ2-7,-,12,CASSSENYEQYF,TGCGCCAGCAGCTCCGAGAACTACGAGCAGTACTTC
TRBV30,-,TRBJ2-1,-,15,CAWSVRYSSYNEQFF,TGTGCCTGGAGTGTAAGATATAGCTCCTACAATGAGCAGTTCTTC
TRBV5-1,-,TRBJ2-1,-,13,CASSLVPTSEQFF,TGCGCCAGCAGCTTGGTTCCCACGTCTGAGCAGTTCTTC
TRBV6-5,-,TRBJ1-1,-,13,CASSYSKNTEAFF,TGTGCCAGCAGTTACTCGAAGAACACTGAAGCTTTCTTT
TRBV30,TRBD2,TRBJ2-1,few,17,CAWSAKGLAGAYNEQFF,TGTGCCTGGAGTGCCAAGGGACTAGCGGGGGCGTACAATGAGCAGTTCTTC
TRBV18,TRBD1,TRBJ2-7,few,14,CASSPTGSSYEQYF,TGTGCCAGCTCACCGACAGGGAGCTCCTACGAGCAGTACTTC
TRBV30,-,TRBJ1-4,few,13,CAWSLQNNEKLFF,TGTGCCTGGAGTCTTCAGAATAATGAAAAACTGTTTTTT
TRBV5-1,-,TRBJ1-2,few,15,CASSPNQGPGYGYTF,TGCGCCAGCAGCCCGAATCAGGGTCCTGGCTATGGCTACACCTTC
TRBV2,TRBD2,TRBJ2-1,-,15,CASSESSGGFSEQFF,TGTGCCAGCAGTGAGAGTAGCGGGGGGTTTTCTGAGCAGTTCTTC
TRBV6-5,-,TRBJ1-6,-,15,CASSYDRLYNSPLHF,TGTGCCAGCAGTTACGATCGGCTATATAATTCACCCCTCCACTTT
TRBV9,TRBD1,TRBJ1-2,few,14,CASSAGTGKSGYTF,TGTGCCAGCAGCGCCGGGACAGGGAAGAGTGGCTACACCTTC
TRBV6-5,TRBD1,TRBJ1-5,-,15,CASSSFDRGSTPQHF,TGTGCCAGCAGCTCCTTCGACAGGGGATCTACTCCCCAGCATTTT
TRBV29-1,-,TRBJ2-7,-,13,CSVEGVRGYEQYF,TGCAGCGTTGAGGGGGTCAGAGGGTACGAGCAGTACTTC
TRBV10-3,TRBD1,TRBJ2-2,-,15,CAITRTGGYTGELFF,TGTGCCATCACCCGGACAGGGGGGTACACCGGGGAGCTGTTTTTT
TRBV10-2,-,TRBJ2-7,-,12,CASRSLPYEQYF,TGCGCCAGCAGGTCCCTTCCCTACGAGCAGTACTTC
TRBV28,TRBD2,TRBJ2-1,-,17,CASSPDRAGRSYNEQFF,TGTGCCAGCAGTCCCGATAGAGCGGGGCGATCCTACAATGAGCAGTTCTTC
TRBV13,-,TRBJ1-6,-,13,CASSETSNSPLHF,TGTGCCAGCAGCGAAACGAGTAATTCACCCCTCCACTTT
TRBV4-1,-,TRBJ1-4,-,15,CASRWIQGSGEKLFF,TGCGCCAGCAGATGGATACAGGGAAGTGGTGAAAAACTGTTTTTT
TRBV29-1,-,TRBJ2-3,-,13,CSFRDRATDTQYF,TGCAGCTTCCGGGACCGAGCCACAGATACGCAGTATTTT
TRBV4-3,TRBD1,TRBJ2-5,-,16,CASSQERGTGLETQYF,TGCGCCAGCAGCCAAGAGAGAGGGACAGGATTGGAGACCCAGTACTTC
TRBV7-8,TRBD1,TRBJ1-2,-,15,CASSSDRGRGYGYTF,TGTGCCAGCAGCTCTGACAGGGGGCGCGGCTATGGCTACACCTTC
TRBV4-3,-,TRBJ2-7,-,13,CARLRDLAYEQYF,TGCGCCAGATTAAGGGACTTAGCCTACGAGCAGTACTTC
TRBV19,-,TRBJ2-1,-,13,CASRAQSGNEQFF,TGTGCCAGTAGAGCCCAATCGGGCAATGAGCAGTTCTTC
TRBV18,TRBD1,TRBJ1-5,-,14,CASSPRRGHQPQHF,TGTGCCAGCTCACCAAGAAGGGGGCATCAGCCCCAGCATTTT
TRBV6-5,TRBD1,TRBJ1-1,-,13,CASSEFRQGGPFF,TGTGCCAGCAGTGAGTTTCGACAGGGGGGGCCTTTCTTT
TRBV29-1,TRBD2,TRBJ2-3,few,14,CSNYRTSGGATQYF,TGCAGCAATTATAGGACTAGCGGGGGGGCAACGCAGTATTTT
TRBV18,TRBD1,TRBJ2-5,-,17,CASSPGIQGRGQETQYF,TGTGCCAGCTCACCAGGCATACAGGGGCGAGGTCAAGAGACCCAGTACTTC
TRBV5-4,-,TRBJ2-1,-,14,CASSQERTVNEQFF,TGTGCCAGCAGTCAAGAACGGACAGTGAATGAGCAGTTCTTC
TRBV27,-,TRBJ1-4,-,16,CASRQNGNAFNEKLFF,TGTGCCAGCAGACAGAACGGGAACGCCTTTAATGAAAAACTGTTTTTT
TRBV14,-,TRBJ2-2,few,16,CASSRLGARGTGELFF,TGTGCCAGCAGCCGCCTGGGGGCGCGGGGCACCGGGGAGCTGTTTTTT
TRBV29-1,TRBD1,TRBJ1-4,few,13,CSVEATGREKLFF,TGCAGCGTTGAAGCGACAGGGCGTGAAAAACTGTTTTTT
TRBV7-2,-,TRBJ2-7,-,14,CASSLATLTNEQYF,TGTGCCAGCAGCCTCGCAACGTTGACGAACGAGCAGTACTTC
TRBV4-3,-,TRBJ1-3,few,16,CASSQVGTGSGNTIYF,TGCGCCAGCAGCCAAGTAGGAACAGGGTCTGGAAACACCATATATTTT
TRBV7-7,-,TRBJ1-5,-,15,CASSFPGRNNQPQHF,TGTGCCAGCAGCTTTCCCGGTAGGAACAATCAGCCCCAGCATTTT
TRBV11-2,TRBD1,TRBJ1-4,few,14,CASSRTGGGEKLFF,TGTGCCAGCAGCCGGACAGGGGGAGGCGAAAAACTGTTTTTT
TRBV27,TRBD1,TRBJ2-3,-,13,CASRRTGTDTQYF,TGTGCCAGCAGACGGACAGGGACAGATACGCAGTATTTT
TRBV14,-,TRBJ2-6,few,18,CASSQLRTETRRANVLTF,TGTGCCAGCAGCCAATTAAGGACCGAAACGAGGAGGGCCAACGTCCTGACTTTC
TRBV2,-,TRBJ2-6,-,18,CASSGRQEGVAGANVLTF,TGTGCCAGCAGCGGGAGACAGGAGGGCGTGGCTGGGGCCAACGTCCTGACTTTC
TRBV5-1,-,TRBJ1-1,-,13,CASRPTANTEAFF,TGCGCCAGCAGGCCGACAGCCAACACTGAAGCTTTCTTT
TRBV14,-,TRBJ2-6,-,17,CASSQEGAQPGANVLTF,TGTGCCAGCAGCCAAGAGGGGGCGCAGCCTGGGGCCAACGTCCTGACTTTC